This entry concerns a single TCR beta chain. Its antigen is as yet unknown. The data are from a study of cytomegalovirus exposure and HLA in healthy donors. A multiplex PCR was run with 60 Vbeta primers and 13 Jbeta primers. Measured with immunoSEQ multiplex PCR; TCRdb has only the in-frame clones, and not every one. Among about 160,000 clones, approximately 80% were seen once, and the ten largest hold 4.5%. Broader study findings: Among the most significant clusters, several appeared linked to common viral pathogens in a later analysis.

Per germline, CDR1 SGHRS and CDR2 YFSETQ. There are 18 residues in the CDR3. V dropped 2 bases and J dropped 1; count of bases not matched to a gene: 14. This chain joins TRBV5-1 and TRBJ2-7; TRBD2 matches 8 bases. This TCR derives from a woman between 45 and 60 years old in good health and CMV-seropositive. The sequenced material came from PBMCs. The CDR3 region is CASSFPAGGHGGSYEQYF. The CDR3 nucleotides read TGCGCCAGCAGCTTTCCCGCGGGGGGTCATGGCGGATCCTACGAGCAGTACTTC.